This T cell receptor (beta chain) was found in a study of OX40 agonist ivuxolimab in advanced cancers. Regarding the complete study: Ivuxolimab was an agonistic, fully human IgG2 monoclonal antibody directed against OX40 (CD134), a costimulatory receptor. Of the roughly 50 dose-escalation patients, hepatocellular carcinoma was present in 19, melanoma in approximately 15, renal cell carcinoma in 9 and head and neck cancer in 9. Patients were allowed to have had prior anti-PD-1, anti-PD-L1 or anti-CTLA-4 therapy, and approximately 39% of the dose-escalation patients had been treated with checkpoint inhibitors. The paper describes the monotherapy dose-escalation part (N of about 52 patients) of the phase I trial of ivuxolimab. The purpose of peripheral TCRbeta sequencing was to test whether ivuxolimab changed TCR sequence diversity and led to clonal T-cell expansion. A male proportion of approximately 83% and a mean age of approximately 62 years, ranging from 23 to 79, were recorded for the dose-escalation cohort. Intravenous ivuxolimab was administered to patients every 2 weeks at six dose levels: 0.01, 0.1, 0.3, 1.5, 3 and 10 mg/kg. Three dose-escalation patients achieved partial responses, one with hepatocellular carcinoma and two with cutaneous melanoma.

To sequence the TCRbeta CDR3 region, genomic DNA was isolated from the sorted cells. TCRbeta CDR3 regions were sequenced using the immunoSEQ Assay. The immuneACCESS repertoire file appears here via TCRdb, limited to in-frame rearrangements. These files lack a portion of the clones; in checked studies, under half of the deficit traces to unresolved V genes, and the cause of the others is not known. Present in this sample are some 66,000 clones, over 75% of which were seen just once. The ten biggest clones cover 0.38% of the sample. V is cut by 6 bases and J by 6 bases, and the space between the germline ends is 15 bases. CDR1 is given as MGHDK and CDR2 as SYGVNS, both from the germline V gene. The CDR3 sequence holds 15 residues, the cysteine and phenylalanine included. Of all the DNA, just the CDR3 is kept, 45 bases in frame from base 1. Patients with a history of autoimmune disease or receiving systemic immunosuppression were excluded from the trial. In every dose cohort, peripheral blood was drawn for TCR sequencing at baseline, cycle 4 day 1, and cycle 7 day 1. Samples came from an open-label, multicenter, first-in-human phase I dose-escalation trial of ivuxolimab. Adults with locally advanced or metastatic melanoma, renal cell, hepatocellular, or head and neck squamous cell carcinoma were enrolled in the trial. Before TCR sequencing, CD4+ and CD8+ T cells were separately sorted from peripheral blood.

Overall study results and their limits: Antigen specificity was not determined for the clonally expanded peripheral T cells. At doses from 0.1 to 3.0 mg/kg, clonal expansion was seen in both CD4+ and CD8+ blood T cells between baseline and week 6. In partial responders in the 0.1-3.0 mg/kg groups, normalized peripheral clonal expansion was found to be among the lowest, especially among CD8+ T cells. Low levels of normalized T-cell clonal expansion were also seen in some nonresponding patients. After ivuxolimab, expanded clones were on average more numerous among CD8+ T cells than among CD4+ T cells.

This clone was seen a handful of times. Its antigen specificity is not known. No qualities accompany the bases; no much larger clone lies one base away. This receptor chain uses TRBV25-1 and TRBJ1-6; the D gene is possibly TRBD1, with 5 bases matching. The receptor was derived from an adult with an advanced solid tumor such as melanoma, head and neck, liver or kidney cancer. This sample comprised CD4+ or CD8+ T cells sorted from blood, obtained in a trial of the OX40 agonist ivuxolimab. The DNA is as follows: TGTGCCAGCAGAGCCAAGGGACTGACTAATTCACCCCTCCACTTT. This yields the protein CASRAKGLTNSPLHF.